This T cell receptor (beta chain) derives from a study of regulatory T cells in long-lasting Graves disease (dated by TCRdb to about 2021). At the level of the whole study: Persistent Graves' disease was defined as antithyroid drug treatment for over 5 years with persistently positive TSH receptor autoantibodies. Persistent Graves' disease patients were compared with newly diagnosed Graves' disease patients by peripheral blood TCR sequencing and RNA sequencing. The study took place in China and was registered as a clinical trial. A total of some 33 samples were covered by TCR sequencing, comprising some 13 persistent and approximately 20 newly diagnosed Graves' disease patients. Antithyroid drugs had been taken for approximately 10 years on average by persistent Graves' disease patients in the clinical cohort. What the research found in general, with its limitations: A larger number of public clonotypes was shared among persistent patients (around 2,500) than among newly diagnosed patients (approximately 930). Persistent Graves' disease patients showed lower TCR Shannon entropy and fewer highly expanded clones than newly diagnosed patients, suggesting clonal expansion. The authors noted that the small sample size was a limitation that may lower accuracy. Only peripheral blood was studied, because thyroid tissue, the primary lesion, was inaccessible. Preferential use of TRBV28, TRBJ1-2 and TRBJ2-5 was observed in persistent disease, whereas TRBV20-1 and TRBJ2-1 were favored in newly diagnosed disease. Sequencing and analysis were limited to the TCR beta chain.

Trimming takes 6 bases from V and 4 bases from J, and the germline ends sit 24 bases apart. The CDR3 numbers 17 residues from cysteine through phenylalanine. Here the CDR3 DNA is all that survives: 51 bases in frame from base 1. CDR1 SGHDN and CDR2 FVKESK were looked up in the germline V gene. The label giving this sample's time point can be read as: persistent/refractory GD, antithyroid drugs over 5 years with positive TRAb. For both TCR sequencing and RNA sequencing, RNA was extracted from PBMCs using TRIzol. The diagnosis of Graves' disease was made according to American Thyroid Association guidelines. Patients were recruited from an endocrinology department in Xi'an, China. Each patient gave 7.5 to 10 milliliters of peripheral blood, collected in an EDTA anticoagulant tube. Ficoll Paque Plus density gradient separation was used to isolate PBMCs, and no further T cell sorting was done. An Agilent 2100 Bioanalyzer and agarose gel were used to check RNA quality, while a NanoDrop 2000 measured RNA concentration.

Libraries were made using multiplex PCR. The data were produced on an Illumina HiSeq 4000. TCR beta libraries were built with iRepertoire HTBI primers and Arm-PCR amplification of CDR3 regions. Before sequencing, the PCR products underwent gel purification. Regarding the original processing steps: Gene usage analysis of CDR3 amino acid clonotypes used the approximately 62 TRBV and more than 13 TRBJ segments found across samples. Filtered high-quality paired reads were merged into contigs using COPE and FqMerger. BLAST was used to align contigs to IMGT TRBV, TRBD and TRBJ reference genes, with CDR3 defined following IMGT. Highly expanded clones were defined as clonotypes with a frequency above 0.1%. Shannon entropy served as the measure of repertoire diversity, while the Gini coefficient captured V-J evenness. Clonotypes shared by more than one individual were considered public. TCRdb reprocessing: public reads trimmed at Q25 with fastp, clones called with MiXCR, in-frame beta chains kept. Rows are unified per CDR3 protein, each entry keeping the most common DNA and genes. The V and J calls and clone size come from TCRdb's table, not from the authors' own analysis. This sample gives about 430,000 distinct CDR3 sequences in total; about 21% of them show up just once. The ten largest clonotypes hold 14% of the sample.

This clonotype occurred a few times. Its antigen remains unidentified. It has no much larger one-base neighbor in the sample; base qualities were not kept. The receptor comes from a female donor with Graves disease. The V and J segments used are TRBV14 and TRBJ1-2, with the identity of the D gene unclear. This material consisted of peripheral blood mononuclear cells (PBMCs), taken when the disease was refractory, from a patient treated with antithyroid drugs. The nucleotide sequence is TGTGCCAGCAGTAAAGATCAAGATGAAGGCAGGATCTATGGCTACACCTTC. Translated, it reads CASSKDQDEGRIYGYTF.